The rows below give T cell receptor beta chains drawn from one sample of a study of shared T cell receptors in the human thymus. Method: immunoSEQ multiplex PCR; TCRdb's copy keeps in-frame clones and lacks some. The table has roughly 710,000 clones, approximately 85% seen once. This sample also appeared in a second study, on human thymus T cells.

Sequenced: thymocytes. These receptors originate from a girl under three years old with a congenital heart defect. The CDR3 runs from the conserved cysteine through the conserved F or W.

v_call: TRBV23-1
j_call: TRBJ2-7
cdr3_aa: CASSQPPPVGNNTYEQYF

v_call: TRBV5-1
j_call: TRBJ2-3
cdr3_aa: CASSFGTGGRDTQYF

v_call: TRBV5-1
j_call: TRBJ1-1
cdr3_aa: CASWGGRNTEAFF

v_call: TRBV18
j_call: TRBJ1-5
cdr3_aa: CASSHDRGKGNQPQHF

v_call: TRBV6-5
j_call: TRBJ1-6
cdr3_aa: CASSWRIHGSPLHF

v_call: TRBV15
j_call: TRBJ1-4
cdr3_aa: CATSRRTAGAEWEKLFF

v_call: TRBV5-8
j_call: TRBJ1-1
cdr3_aa: CASSFGQANTEAFF

v_call: TRBV2
j_call: TRBJ1-2
cdr3_aa: CAIGTGFGDTF

v_call: TRBV5-1
j_call: TRBJ2-1
cdr3_aa: CASSLIAGALKYNEQFF

v_call: TRBV19
j_call: TRBJ2-2
cdr3_aa: CASSMIFWDSNPGELFF

v_call: TRBV25-1
j_call: TRBJ2-7
cdr3_aa: CASSEPGPSGGYEQYF

v_call: TRBV6-4
j_call: TRBJ2-1
cdr3_aa: CASSDSFSPGQGNRSSYNEQFF

v_call: TRBV7-9
j_call: TRBJ1-6
cdr3_aa: CASSPLGGGDIWLGSPLHF

v_call: TRBV7-9
j_call: TRBJ2-7
cdr3_aa: CASSPGTGSYEQYF

v_call: TRBV5-1
j_call: TRBJ1-3
cdr3_aa: CASSLDGWIIDTIYF

v_call: TRBV23-1
j_call: TRBJ2-4
cdr3_aa: CASSPGWAKNIQYF

v_call: TRBV30
j_call: TRBJ1-6
cdr3_aa: CAWSVRCAKCYSPLHF

v_call: TRBV5-6
j_call: TRBJ1-1
cdr3_aa: CASSSRRRTGTGGNTEAFF

v_call: TRBV5-1
j_call: TRBJ2-3
cdr3_aa: CASSLGGTKLNSSTDTQYF

v_call: TRBV7-9
j_call: TRBJ1-1
cdr3_aa: CASSWDGGDTEAFF

v_call: TRBV5-1
j_call: TRBJ1-1
cdr3_aa: CASSLEGQGHLGMNTEAFF

v_call: TRBV28
j_call: TRBJ2-2
cdr3_aa: CASSLGGQNTGELFF

v_call: TRBV19
j_call: TRBJ1-5
cdr3_aa: CASRMGQRNQPQHF

v_call: TRBV28
j_call: TRBJ1-5
cdr3_aa: CASSTYRDYSNQPQHF

v_call: TRBV4-2
j_call: TRBJ2-1
cdr3_aa: CASSQDLEGLQFF

v_call: TRBV7-2
j_call: TRBJ2-2
cdr3_aa: CASSLVEDGDIGELFF

v_call: TRBV2
j_call: TRBJ1-2
cdr3_aa: CASRDGTVIYGYTF

v_call: TRBV10-3
j_call: TRBJ2-7
cdr3_aa: CAISERVAGPFYEQYF

v_call: TRBV28
j_call: TRBJ1-1
cdr3_aa: CASSFGSGGTEAFF

v_call: TRBV5-1
j_call: TRBJ1-3
cdr3_aa: CASSYGRDRGRSGGNTIYF

v_call: TRBV9
j_call: TRBJ2-3
cdr3_aa: CASSVGRGADTQYF

v_call: TRBV27
j_call: TRBJ2-7
cdr3_aa: CASSLTGSSYEQYF

v_call: TRBV10-2
j_call: TRBJ1-4
cdr3_aa: CASSESGGRQGNEKLFF

v_call: TRBV30
j_call: TRBJ2-1
cdr3_aa: CAWVGADSSYNEQFF

v_call: TRBV15
j_call: TRBJ1-5
cdr3_aa: CATSRTTGSRQPQHF

v_call: TRBV5-1
j_call: TRBJ1-2
cdr3_aa: CASSRGQGKDGYTF

v_call: TRBV7-9
j_call: TRBJ1-2
cdr3_aa: CASSALSSGIGGYTF

v_call: TRBV2
j_call: TRBJ2-5
cdr3_aa: CASSQTSGGPEETQYF

v_call: TRBV5-1
j_call: TRBJ2-5
cdr3_aa: CASSPGWGGRTQYF

v_call: TRBV5-1
j_call: TRBJ2-1
cdr3_aa: CASSFAYSYNEQFF

v_call: TRBV28
j_call: TRBJ1-3
cdr3_aa: CASSLLGRASSGNTIYF

v_call: TRBV28
j_call: TRBJ1-2
cdr3_aa: CASSLYRGIRGYTF

v_call: TRBV12-2
j_call: TRBJ2-1
cdr3_aa: CASRFLAGVIYNEQFF

v_call: TRBV19
j_call: TRBJ2-7
cdr3_aa: CASSRTGYSYEQYF

v_call: TRBV19
j_call: TRBJ2-7
cdr3_aa: CASLGSGGYEQYF

v_call: TRBV7-9
j_call: TRBJ1-1
cdr3_aa: CASSLGGRDLLVAEAFF

v_call: TRBV15
j_call: TRBJ1-6
cdr3_aa: CATSRALGRASRSYNSPLHF

v_call: TRBV5-5
j_call: TRBJ2-1
cdr3_aa: CASSFWASEDNEQFF

v_call: TRBV6-6
j_call: TRBJ2-5
cdr3_aa: CASSYPGNAPETQYF

v_call: TRBV19
j_call: TRBJ1-5
cdr3_aa: CASSIQIDYSNQPQHF

v_call: TRBV15
j_call: TRBJ1-6
cdr3_aa: CATSRQFSPLHF

v_call: TRBV2
j_call: TRBJ2-1
cdr3_aa: CASSEDLTGYNNEQFF

v_call: TRBV4-1
j_call: TRBJ2-2
cdr3_aa: CASSQDREASGAGGELFF

v_call: TRBV28
j_call: TRBJ2-7
cdr3_aa: CASSLRTGDEQYF

v_call: TRBV5-6
j_call: TRBJ2-2
cdr3_aa: CASSLSGVINTGELFF

v_call: TRBV14
j_call: TRBJ2-2
cdr3_aa: CASSKKGQPTNTGELFF

v_call: TRBV27
j_call: TRBJ2-7
cdr3_aa: CASSLYGTEAYEQYF

v_call: TRBV19
j_call: TRBJ2-2
cdr3_aa: CASSIVVAGVHTGELFF

v_call: TRBV6-7
j_call: TRBJ2-7
cdr3_aa: CASKLVVRTYEQYF

v_call: TRBV2
j_call: TRBJ2-5
cdr3_aa: CASSGQGETQYF